Listed here are 18 T cell receptor beta chains from one sample, sequenced in a study of identifying expanded T cells in peripheral blood (dated by TCRdb to between 2018 and 2020). Library creation used the immunoSEQ multiplex PCR assay. The clones in this table, taken by TCRdb from immuneACCESS, are in-frame only. Not every clone is retained; where verified, under half of the shortfall comes from an unresolved V gene, and the cause of the rest is unknown. This sample lists approximately 92,000 clones; roughly 85% were detected once. The top ten clones comprise around 4.5% of the sample. The sample was blood. These receptors originate from a person aged 18 to 75 in good health.

Only one count was recorded for this clone. The genes are TRBV5-4 and TRBJ2-7; no firm D call. This CDR3 is built from 14 residues. In germline, CDR1 is SGHNT, CDR2 YYREEE (reference sequence). The V end was cut by 4 bases, the J end by 2 bases, with 13 bases between. The CDR3 protein is CASSPTPLTYEQYF. CDR3 nucleotide sequence: TGTGCCAGCAGCCCCACCCCCCTAACCTACGAGCAGTACTTC. Full variable domain (missing parts from reference TRBV5-4 and TRBJ2-7): ETGVTQSPTHLIKTRGQQVTLRCSSQSGHNTVSWYQQALGQGPQFIFQYYREEENGRGNFPPRFSGLQFPNYSSELNVNALELDDSALYLCASSPTPLTYEQYFGPGTRLTVT.

CDR3 DNA sequence: TGTGCCAGCCTGGAGGTTGTTAACGGACCGAGGGGAGCTTTCTTT. Amino acids: CASLEVVNGPRGAFF. The chain recombines TRBV6-1 with TRBJ1-1, with a tentative D call TRBD1 (5 bases). The germline CDR1 and CDR2 sequences are MNHNS and SASEGT. There are 15 residues in the CDR3. Trimming left V 8 bases short and J 10 bases short, with 26 bases between.

The chain links TRBV11-2 to TRBJ2-7; 8 bases match TRBD2. In germline, CDR1 is SGHAT, CDR2 FQNNGV. With 4 bases clipped from V and 4 bases from J, the junction kept 12 bases outside the gene matches. This CDR3 contains 16 residues. As DNA, the CDR3 is TGTGCCAGCAGCTCCGGGAGGGGGGGTCCCCCTTACGAGCAGTACTTC. The encoded protein is CASSSGRGGPPYEQYF.

The chain carries TRBV19 and TRBJ1-4; possibly TRBD1 for D (5 bases). Between the trimmed V and J ends, which lost 4 bases and 7 bases, there was a span of 16 bases. Germline V CDR1 and CDR2: LNHDA, SQIVND (reference sequence). There are 15 residues in the CDR3. CDR3 in DNA: TGTGCCAGTAGTAAAGGGGCAGTTCCTGGTGAAAAACTGTTTTTT. The encoded protein is CASSKGAVPGEKLFF.

The J gene is TRBJ1-2, the V gene TRBV7-2; tentative D call: TRBD1 (6 bases). The CDR3 length is 13 residues. The V gene's germline CDR1 is SGHTA and CDR2 FQGNSA. Trimming took off 5 bases at V and 3 bases at J, with 10 bases between the two ends. The CDR3 DNA reads as TGTGCCAGCAGCGAAGGACAGTACTATGGCTACACCTTC. It codes for CASSEGQYYGYTF.

The rearrangement uses TRBV5-1 and TRBJ1-6; no definite D call. Germline assignment: CDR1 SGHRS and CDR2 YFSETQ. The CDR3 is made up of 15 amino acids. V lost 0 bases to trimming and J lost 0 bases, with 4 bases between them. The CDR3 nucleotides read TGCGCCAGCAGCTTGGGGGGCTCCTATAATTCACCCCTCCACTTT. Encoded protein: CASSLGGSYNSPLHF. The whole variable domain, remainder taken from reference TRBV5-1 and TRBJ1-6, is KAGVTQTPRYLIKTRGQQVTLSCSPISGHRSVSWYQQTPGQGLQFLFEYFSETQRNKGNFPGRFSGRQFSNSRSEMNVSTLELGDSALYLCASSLGGSYNSPLHFGNGTRLTVT.

The chain carries TRBV18 and TRBJ1-4; TRBD1 agrees at 8 bases. J lost 6 bases, V lost 6 bases, and 12 bases had no gene match. CDR1 KGHSH and CDR2 LQKENI come from the germline V gene. The CDR3 is 16 amino acids. The CDR3 sequence is CASSLTRQGRYEKLFF. The CDR3, as DNA: TGTGCCAGCTCCCTGACTCGACAGGGGCGGTATGAAAAACTGTTTTTT.

V gene TRBV2 combines with J gene TRBJ2-3; a possible D gene is TRBD1 (5 bases). The germline V gene encodes CDR1 SNHLY and CDR2 FYNNEI. Trimming shortened V by 6 bases and J by 6 bases, and 10 bases separated the two germline ends. This CDR3 has 12 residues. CDR3 sequence (DNA): TGTGCCAGCAGGGCCACAGGCGATACGCAGTATTTT. Translating it yields CASRATGDTQYF.

This sequence joins TRBV6-5 and TRBJ2-7; 9 bases agree with TRBD2. V lost 8 bases, J lost 0 bases, and 8 bases stayed unmatched. This CDR3 comprises 15 residues. In germline, CDR1 is MNHEY, CDR2 SVGAGI. CDR3: CASSTGGGGSYEQYF. In DNA form, the CDR3 reads TGTGCCAGCTCCACCGGCGGGGGGGGCTCCTACGAGCAGTACTTC.

This clone was observed once. The chain joins TRBV7-4 to TRBJ1-2; no clear D. This CDR3 spans 21 amino acids. V gave up 4 bases and J gave up 7 bases, with 37 bases separating them. CDR1 and CDR2 from the germline V gene are SGHVT and SQSDAQ. CDR3 region: CASSSLPHPTDGGRPHCGYTF. In DNA form, the CDR3 reads TGTGCCAGCAGCTCCCTCCCCCACCCGACGGACGGCGGCAGGCCTCATTGTGGCTACACCTTC.

This clone was observed once. The rearrangement uses TRBV7-2 and TRBJ2-1; 7 bases are a match to TRBD1. Germline V lookup: CDR1 SGHTA, CDR2 FQGNSA. V lost 5 bases and J lost 2; bases outside the gene matches: 3. CDR3 length equals 14 residues. CDR3 DNA: TGTGCCAGCAGCCCCGACAGGGCCTACAATGAGCAGTTCTTC. Translation gives CASSPDRAYNEQFF. The complete variable domain, with remaining parts taken from reference TRBV7-2 and TRBJ2-1, reads GAGVSQSPSNKVTEKGKDVELRCDPISGHTALYWYRQSLGQGLEFLIYFQGNSAPDKSGLPSDRFSAERTGGSVSTLTIQRTQQEDSAVYLCASSPDRAYNEQFFGPGTRLTVL.

The rearrangement uses TRBV18 and TRBJ2-7; perhaps TRBD2 as D (7 bases). The germline V gene has CDR1 KGHSH and CDR2 LQKENI. The CDR3 has 15 residues. Trimming stripped 1 base from V and 4 bases from J, with 14 bases between. CDR3 protein: CASSPLGGGDYEQYF. As DNA, the CDR3 is TGTGCCAGCTCACCACTGGGAGGGGGAGATTACGAGCAGTACTTC.

The J gene is TRBJ1-2, the V gene TRBV2; 7 bases align to TRBD1. Germline values: CDR1 SNHLY, CDR2 FYNNEI. The junction had 16 bases not matched to a gene; V was cut back by 4 bases and J by 8 bases. This CDR3 contains 16 residues. The CDR3 DNA is TGTGCCAGCAGTGTACTAGTTCCCCGACGGACAGGCGGCTACACCTTC. As protein: CASSVLVPRRTGGYTF.

This chain connects TRBV7-9 to TRBJ2-1; a possible D gene is TRBD2 (6 bases). This CDR3 region has 15 residues. Germline V CDR1 and CDR2: SEHNR, FQNEAQ (reference sequence). The V and J ends lost 1 base and 6 bases respectively, with 13 bases between them. CDR3 DNA sequence: TGTGCCAGCAGCTTAGTCTCACTAGCCACCAATGAGCAGTTCTTC. It is translated as CASSLVSLATNEQFF.

This rearrangement joins TRBV4-3 to TRBJ1-1, with D possibly being TRBD1 (5 bases). CDR3 length: 14 amino acids. Germline V gene lookup returns CDR1 LGHNA and CDR2 YSLEER. The V end was cut by 4 bases, the J end by 0 bases, with 9 bases between. The CDR3, as DNA: TGCGCCAGCAGCCCTGGGGGGTTGAACACTGAAGCTTTCTTT. This encodes CASSPGGLNTEAFF.

V is TRBV7-9 and J is TRBJ2-2; 7 bases are a match to TRBD2. This CDR3 contains 17 residues. Germline assignment: CDR1 SEHNR and CDR2 FQNEAQ (reference sequence). The ends lost 5 bases at V and 2 bases at J; junction bases unmatched: 11. The CDR3 protein is CASSLYRGVANTGELFF. The CDR3 nucleotides read TGTGCCAGCAGCCTCTACCGGGGGGTGGCAAACACCGGGGAGCTGTTTTTT. Supplemented by reference TRBV7-9 and TRBJ2-2, the full variable domain reads DTGVSQNPRHKITKRGQNVTFRCDPISEHNRLYWYRQTLGQGPEFLTYFQNEAQLEKSRLLSDRFSAERPKGSFSTLEIQRTEQGDSAMYLCASSLYRGVANTGELFFGEGSRLTVL.

This chain uses TRBV5-6 with TRBJ1-1; D may be TRBD1 (5 bases). This CDR3 contains 17 residues. The germline V gene encodes CDR1 SGHDT and CDR2 YYEEEE. V shed 4 bases and J shed 4 bases, with 23 bases lying between them. The CDR3 nucleotides read TGTGCCAGCAGCCTCCCGCCAGGGTTGTTTTTGAGCACTGAAGCTTTCTTT. This translates into CASSLPPGLFLSTEAFF.

The rearrangement uses TRBV7-2 and TRBJ2-1; 7 nucleotides line up with TRBD1. The CDR3 runs to 12 residues. The V segment lost 3 bases and the J segment 15 bases; nucleotides outside the gene matches: 8. Per the germline V gene, CDR1 is SGHTA and CDR2 is FQGNSA. The CDR3 sequence: CASSFAGQDGFF. The CDR3 bases are TGTGCCAGCAGCTTTGCCGGACAGGACGGGTTCTTC.